Listed below are T cell receptor beta chains from one sample, sequenced in a study of blood T cells in healthy people across ages. Via MiXCR, TCRdb re-called the 5' RACE reads, giving one row per CDR3 protein. The table has hundreds of thousands of distinct CDR3 sequences, 40% to 45% seen once. Sequenced material: blood. The receptors shown here come from a man older than 75 in good health. Both conserved end residues are part of each CDR3. A D gene is named only where the DNA matches it firmly. Clone size is shown for a subset of rows, as once, few, many or a class of expanded clone.

few TRBD2 TRBJ2-1 TRBV6-2/TRBV6-3 TGTGCCAGCAGCCTCACCGGAAAACTAGCGGGAGGGTACAATGAGCAGTTCTTC CASSLTGKLAGGYNEQFF
NA TRBD1 TRBJ1-1 TRBV6-1 TGTGCCAGCAGTGAATTGTGCAGGGGGCGCGGTAGGGCTGAAGCTTTCTTT CASSELCRGRGRAEAFF
few TRBD2 TRBJ2-1 TRBV4-2 TGTGCCAGCAGCCAAGCGGTAGCGGGAGGCCCATATGAGCAGTTCTTC CASSQAVAGGPYEQFF
few NA TRBJ1-2 TRBV7-2 TGTGCCAGCAGCCCTCCGGGACATTCCCTCGGAGGGGGCTACACCTTC CASSPPGHSLGGGYTF
NA NA TRBJ2-3 TRBV12-3/TRBV12-4 TGTGCCAGCAGTCCACAATCCGGGACTAGCACAGATACGCAGTATTTT CASSPQSGTSTDTQYF
NA TRBD1 TRBJ2-5 TRBV25-1 TGTGCCAGCAGTGTGGCAGGGGGCGGATGGGAGACCCAGTACTTC CASSVAGGGWETQYF
few TRBD2 TRBJ2-5 TRBV2 TGTGCCAGCAAGGCGGGGGGGCCCTTGGAGACCCAGTACTTC CASKAGGPLETQYF
NA NA TRBJ2-1 TRBV5-4 TGTGCCAGCAGCTTGGGATCCAGGCTATCCACCTACAATGAGCAGTTCTTC CASSLGSRLSTYNEQFF
NA NA TRBJ2-3 TRBV5-1 TGCGCCAGCAGCTTAGCGGAGTTTAGCACAGATACGCAGTATTTT CASSLAEFSTDTQYF
NA NA TRBJ2-1 TRBV6-2/TRBV6-3 TGTGCCAGCAGGAGACTGCTTAATGAGCAGTTCTTC CASRRLLNEQFF
NA NA TRBJ2-3 TRBV29-1 TGCAGCGTTGGTGGGGCTAGCACAGATACGCAGTATTTT CSVGGASTDTQYF
many NA TRBJ1-6 TRBV6-5 TGTGCCAGCAGTTACGGGAATATAGGGGGTAATTCACCCCTCCACTTT CASSYGNIGGNSPLHF
NA NA TRBJ2-1 TRBV6-2/TRBV6-3 TGTGCCAGCAGTTACTCGAGAAATCCCGGGGGCAGCGATGAGCAGTTCTTC CASSYSRNPGGSDEQFF
few TRBD2 TRBJ2-1 TRBV3-1 TGTGCCAGCAGCCAAGATAGATCTAGCGGTGAGCAGTTCTTC CASSQDRSSGEQFF
NA NA TRBJ2-6 TRBV9 TGTGCCAGCAGCGCCGGACAGAAGGGCGGGGCCAACGTCCTGACTTTC CASSAGQKGGANVLTF
few NA TRBJ2-5 TRBV28 TGTGCCAGCAGTTATCCAGAAAGAGAGACCCAGTACTTC CASSYPERETQYF
NA NA TRBJ1-2 TRBV6-1 TGTGCCAGCAGTGAACATCAGTCTGGCTACACCTTC CASSEHQSGYTF
few NA TRBJ2-5 TRBV11-1 TGTGCCAGAAGACGAAGCAGCTTTAAACCCTCATCGGGAGTAACCCCTCAAGAGACCCAGTACTTC CARRRSSFKPSSGVTPQETQYF
many NA TRBJ1-1 TRBV6-5 TGTGCCAGCAGTAGAGGGACTGAAGCTTTCTTT CASSRGTEAFF
NA NA TRBJ2-1 TRBV19 TGTGCCAGTAGCGTTAGCGGAGGGGACTACAATGAGCAGTTCTTC CASSVSGGDYNEQFF
few TRBD1 TRBJ1-4 TRBV7-9 TGTGCCAGCAGCTCGACAGGGGGCCCAGAAAAACTGTTTTTT CASSSTGGPEKLFF
NA NA TRBJ1-1 TRBV7-9 TGTGCCACAGAGGACAGACTCATGAACACTGAAGCTTTCTTT CATEDRLMNTEAFF
NA NA TRBJ1-1 TRBV20-1 TGCAGCGCTAAATTAGAGTTTGCCCCGAGCACTGAACCTTTCTTT CSAKLEFAPSTEPFF
few NA TRBJ2-1 TRBV29-1 TGCAGCGTTGTAGCCGGGCCCCAAGAACTCTACAATGAGCAGTTCTTC CSVVAGPQELYNEQFF
few TRBD2 TRBJ2-7 TRBV4-3 TGCGCCAGCAGCCAAGATCTTATCAGCGGGAGGGGCAATGAGCAGTACTTC CASSQDLISGRGNEQYF
NA TRBD1 TRBJ2-7 TRBV20-1 TGCAGTGCCAAGCCCCGGGACAGGGGGGGACACGAGCAGTACTTC CSAKPRDRGGHEQYF
NA NA TRBJ2-3 TRBV27 TGTGCCACCAGACCCCGGGGGAGAACAGATACGCAGTATTTT CATRPRGRTDTQYF
many NA TRBJ2-5 TRBV7-2 TGTGCCAGCAGCCGCCAGCCTAGCGTCCAAGAGACCCAGTACTTC CASSRQPSVQETQYF
NA TRBD2 TRBJ2-1 TRBV12-3/TRBV12-4 TGTGCCAGCAGTTTCGAAGCTAGCGGGGTTTCCTACAATGAGCAGTTCTTC CASSFEASGVSYNEQFF
few TRBD1 TRBJ2-1 TRBV24-1 TGTGCCACCAGTGACGCCGGACAGGGGATCTACAATGAGCAGTTCTTC CATSDAGQGIYNEQFF
few NA TRBJ1-2 TRBV7-2 TGTGCCAGCAGCCGCCTACTCTACTATGGCTACACCTTC CASSRLLYYGYTF
many TRBD2 TRBJ2-3 TRBV5-1 TGCGCCAGCAGCCGAGGGACTAGCGGGAGGGCCGGCGCAGATACGCAGTATTTT CASSRGTSGRAGADTQYF
NA TRBD2 TRBJ2-7 TRBV27 TGTGCCAGCAGTTTTTCCTTCGCTCTAGCGGTCTACGAGCAGTACTTC CASSFSFALAVYEQYF
NA NA TRBJ2-1 TRBV10-3 TGTGCCACCAGGGGTTCGAGGGGGGGGAGCTCCTACAATGAGCAGTTCTTC CATRGSRGGSSYNEQFF
few NA TRBJ2-5 TRBV6-2/TRBV6-3 TGTGCCAGCAGTGACGAGTACCAAGAGACCCAGTACTTC CASSDEYQETQYF
NA TRBD2 TRBJ2-1 TRBV4-2 TGTGCCAGCAGCCGACGGGGGAGGGAATCAACTCGCAATGAGCAGTTCTTC CASSRRGRESTRNEQFF
NA TRBD1 TRBJ2-2 TRBV20-1 TGCAGTGCTTTACGACAGGGGAACACCGGGGAGCTGTTTTTT CSALRQGNTGELFF
NA TRBD1 TRBJ1-6 TRBV27 TGTGCCAGCAGTTTCAACAGGGGATTTAATTCACCCCTCCACTTT CASSFNRGFNSPLHF
once TRBD1 TRBJ2-7 TRBV7-2 TGTGCCAGCAGCTTATCGGGACAGGGCTTCGACGAGCAGTACTTC CASSLSGQGFDEQYF
NA TRBD2 TRBJ2-1 TRBV6-2/TRBV6-3 TGTGCCAGCAGCGCAAGCGGGACTATTTACAATGAGCAGTTCTTC CASSASGTIYNEQFF
NA NA TRBJ2-6 TRBV2 TGTGCCAGCAACCCCAGGGTGGGAACAAAGTCTGGGGCCAACGTCCTGACTTTC CASNPRVGTKSGANVLTF
many NA TRBJ2-7 TRBV4-3 TGCGCCAGCAGCCGAGGCCGGCTACCACTCGAGCAGTACTTC CASSRGRLPLEQYF
few NA TRBJ2-7 TRBV6-2/TRBV6-3 TGTGCCAGCAGTTCCCGCGCCGTCATCTCCGAGCAGTACTTC CASSSRAVISEQYF
NA TRBD1 TRBJ2-6 TRBV9 TGTGCCAGCAGCGACCGGGACAGTGCCTCTGGGGCCAACGTCCTGACTTTC CASSDRDSASGANVLTF
NA NA TRBJ1-2 TRBV29-1 TGCAGCGTGGGAGACCGAAACCTCTATGGCTACACCTTC CSVGDRNLYGYTF
NA NA TRBJ2-1 TRBV5-1 TGCGCCAGCAGCCGATTTTTAAGTGGGCCGAGCTCCTACAATGAGCAGTTCTTC CASSRFLSGPSSYNEQFF
few TRBD1 TRBJ1-2 TRBV4-1 TGCGCCAGCAGCTCCGGACAGGGGCCGGTTGATGGCTACACCTTC CASSSGQGPVDGYTF
many NA TRBJ1-2 TRBV28 TGTGCCAGCAGTACCGGGACATCAAGAGGCTACACCTTC CASSTGTSRGYTF
few NA TRBJ1-2 TRBV7-2 TGTGCCAGCAGCTTAGTCGGCCAGGGACTTAGTGGCTACACCTTC CASSLVGQGLSGYTF
few NA TRBJ2-5 TRBV6-5 TGTGCCAGCAGTCCCCTTCAGGGGAAAGAGACCCAGTACTTC CASSPLQGKETQYF
many NA TRBJ2-1 TRBV6-2/TRBV6-3 TGTGCCAGCAGTCCCGGGGGCCCACTATACAATGAGCAGTTCTTC CASSPGGPLYNEQFF
few NA TRBJ1-5 TRBV12-3/TRBV12-4 TGTGCCAGCAGCCCACAGGGCAACGGTCAGCCCCAGCATTTT CASSPQGNGQPQHF
NA NA TRBJ1-4 TRBV25-1 TGTGCCAGCAGTGAGGGGGACACCTATGAAAAACTGTTTTTT CASSEGDTYEKLFF
many NA TRBJ1-4 TRBV7-6 TGTGCCAGCAGCTTAGTCAGTGGAAAACTGTTTTTT CASSLVSGKLFF
NA TRBD2 TRBJ2-5 TRBV7-2 TGTGCCAGCAGCTCCGCGGGACTAGCGGAAGAGACCCAGTACTTC CASSSAGLAEETQYF
few TRBD2 TRBJ2-3 TRBV5-6 TGTGCCAGCAGCCTCCCGACTAGCGGGGGTACGCAGTATTTT CASSLPTSGGTQYF
NA TRBD1 TRBJ2-3 TRBV20-1 TGCAGTGCCCGCGACAGGGGGCGGAACACAGATACGCAGTATTTT CSARDRGRNTDTQYF
NA NA TRBJ1-1 TRBV7-2 TGTGCCAGCAGCTCACCTCAGGCGAACACTGAAGCTTTCTTT CASSSPQANTEAFF